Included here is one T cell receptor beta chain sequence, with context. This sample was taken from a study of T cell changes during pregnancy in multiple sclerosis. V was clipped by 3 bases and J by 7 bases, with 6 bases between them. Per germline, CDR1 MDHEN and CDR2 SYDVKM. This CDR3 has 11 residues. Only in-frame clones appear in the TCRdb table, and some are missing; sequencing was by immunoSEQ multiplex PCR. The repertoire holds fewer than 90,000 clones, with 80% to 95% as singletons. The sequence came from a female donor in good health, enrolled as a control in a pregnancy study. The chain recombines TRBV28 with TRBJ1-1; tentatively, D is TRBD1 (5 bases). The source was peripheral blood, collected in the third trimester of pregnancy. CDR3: CASSLGGEAFF. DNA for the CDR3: TGTGCCAGCAGTTTGGGGGGTGAAGCTTTCTTT.